This TCR beta chain comes out of a study of blood T cell repertoires in COVID-19. Trimming took off 5 bases at V and 0 bases at J, with 12 bases between the two ends. From germline, CDR1 is LNHDA and CDR2 SQIVND (reference sequence). The CDR3 is made up of 15 amino acids. This clone came up once. Some clones are missing from TCRdb's copy, which holds only in-frame ones; the method was immunoSEQ multiplex PCR. The table includes 55,000 to 70,000 clones, approximately 86% detected once. Sequenced: peripheral blood. The sequence derives from a woman older than 75 with COVID-19, enrolled during active disease. V gene TRBV19 combines with J gene TRBJ2-3; possible D gene TRBD1, 6 bases. The CDR3 loop reads CASSVGQPSTDTQYF. For the CDR3, the DNA is TGTGCCAGTAGTGTCGGACAGCCTAGCACAGATACGCAGTATTTT.